The TCR beta chain described here comes from a study of blood T cell repertoires in COVID-19. Across the whole study: From T cells, B-cell-depleted T cells, or PBMCs came the material, which was cDNA or gDNA.

Produced via immunoSEQ multiplex PCR; TCRdb's table is partial and in-frame only. The sample records about 59,000 clones, 80% being singletons. V was trimmed by 3 bases and J by 1 base, leaving 7 bases between them. CDR3 length: 15 residues. Germline V gene lookup returns CDR1 SEHNR and CDR2 FQNEAQ (reference sequence). The chain couples TRBV7-9 to TRBJ2-6, with unresolved D. Sequencing used peripheral blood. This sequence was found in a man aged 60 to 69 with acute or convalescent COVID-19. The CDR3 DNA is TGTGCCAGCAGCTTTAGCCTTTCTGGGGCCAACGTCCTGACTTTC. This gives the protein CASSFSLSGANVLTF.